This T cell receptor beta chain is from a study of T cell responses to AZD1222 COVID-19 vaccine. As for this clone: Its antigen is not known.

Study-wide results and limits: Just 5 to 7 AZD1222 recipients were seropositive at baseline. Donors in the cohort were predominantly white British and more often female, and clonal diversity was possibly underestimated. When two AZD1222 doses had been given, Spike-specific TCR breadth and depth rose. Spike regions recognized by vaccine-associated CD4 TCRs spanned the protein, led by 160-218 and 743-854.

Germline V gives CDR1 LNHDA, CDR2 SQIVND (reference sequence). The V and J ends lost 7 bases and 3 bases respectively, with 10 bases between them. The CDR3 loop spans 13 amino acids. Clones were read by immunoSEQ multiplex PCR, and TCRdb kept only the in-frame ones, dropping some. The sample lists about 99,000 clones, roughly nine tenths occurring once. The V gene is TRBV19, the J gene TRBJ1-3; a possible D gene is TRBD1 (5 bases). The TCR sequence derives from an adult who received the MenACWY meningococcal vaccine as a control. The sequencing here drew on peripheral blood, taken 28 days after the second dose of the MenACWY control vaccine. CDR3 DNA: TGTGCCAGTACCCGGGGCATTGGAAACACCATATATTTT. It yields the protein CASTRGIGNTIYF.